A selection of T cell receptor beta chains follows, all from one sample in a study of blood T cell repertoires in COVID-19. TCRdb's copy holds only in-frame clones and misses some; the assay was immunoSEQ multiplex PCR. In the table there are about 46,000 clones, 70% to 90% of which are singletons. Sequencing used peripheral blood. These receptors were taken from a human donor in a cohort sampled during active COVID-19. The donor label of this sample is uncertain. The CDR3 runs from the conserved cysteine through the conserved F or W. The order of the fields is V gene, J gene, CDR3 protein.

>TRBV28|TRBJ2-2
CASSYRQSTGELFF
>TRBV5-4|TRBJ2-3
CASSLSATDTQYF
>TRBV16|TRBJ1-2
CASSQNLQGIYGYTF
>TRBV7-9|TRBJ1-4
CASSRTLTNEKLFF
>TRBV7-3|TRBJ2-1
CASSRTGGQHNEQFF
>TRBV29-1|TRBJ1-4
CSVAGTRREKLFF
>TRBV4-2|TRBJ2-5
CASSLSQETQYF
>TRBV12-5|TRBJ2-4
CATRGGGHKNIQYF
>TRBV2|TRBJ2-5
CASRETSGGATQYF
>TRBV5-4|TRBJ1-6
CASSSKTGPLSYNSPLHF
>TRBV5-1|TRBJ2-3
CASSGGGLISTDTQYF
>TRBV7-9|TRBJ1-1
CASSSPGTGVTEAFF
>TRBV14|TRBJ1-1
CASRQENTEAFF
>TRBV7-9|TRBJ2-1
CASSSQTGGGSYNEQFF
>TRBV7-9|TRBJ2-1
CASRPSGGSYNEQFF